This T cell receptor beta chain was found in a study of blood T cell repertoires in COVID-19. Study details: COVID-19 samples, acute and convalescent, were from the United States, Italy and Spain.

This clone was detected only a few times. Per the authors' pipeline: Scientists estimated how many nucleated cells there were by amplifying reference gene primers. Data came from immunoSEQ multiplex PCR; TCRdb stores just in-frame clones and leaves some out. The D gene and trimming were derived from the DNA, and the V and J assignments and clone size from that table. The data contain 150,000 to 200,000 clones, approximately 80% of them singletons. This CDR3 spans 14 amino acids. Germline assignment: CDR1 ENHRY and CDR2 SYGVKD. Those enrolled, adults aged roughly 18 to 95 years, came from 20 to 25 US areas. Grouping used clinical history reported by participants in a survey and questionnaire.

Specimen: PBMCs or T cells enriched from blood (not recorded which). This TCR came from a woman in her sixties with acute COVID-19. The rearrangement uses TRBV10-3 and TRBJ2-5, with TRBD2 matching over 8 bases. CDR3 sequence reads: CATSGGTSMETQYF. The CDR3 DNA reads as TGTGCAACATCGGGCGGGACTAGTATGGAGACCCAGTACTTC.